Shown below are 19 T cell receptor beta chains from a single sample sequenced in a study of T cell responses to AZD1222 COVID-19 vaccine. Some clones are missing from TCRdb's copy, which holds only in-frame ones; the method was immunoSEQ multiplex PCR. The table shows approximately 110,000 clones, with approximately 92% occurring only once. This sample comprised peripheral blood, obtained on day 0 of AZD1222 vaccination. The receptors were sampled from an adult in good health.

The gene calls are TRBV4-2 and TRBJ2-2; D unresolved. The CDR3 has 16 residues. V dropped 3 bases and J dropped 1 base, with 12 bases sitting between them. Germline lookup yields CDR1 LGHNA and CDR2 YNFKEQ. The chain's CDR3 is CASSQFNVENTGELFF. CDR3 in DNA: TGTGCCAGCAGCCAGTTCAATGTGGAGAACACCGGGGAGCTGTTTTTT.

The CDR3 DNA is TGTGCCACCAGTGACCGGGACGGAAGCACAGATACGCAGTATTTT. Translating gives CATSDRDGSTDTQYF. The J gene is TRBJ2-3, the V gene TRBV24-1; D could derive from TRBD1 or TRBD2 (5 bases each). Germline lookup yields CDR1 KGHDR and CDR2 SFDVKD. V gave up 4 bases and J gave up 0 bases, with 10 bases separating them. The CDR3 runs 15 residues.

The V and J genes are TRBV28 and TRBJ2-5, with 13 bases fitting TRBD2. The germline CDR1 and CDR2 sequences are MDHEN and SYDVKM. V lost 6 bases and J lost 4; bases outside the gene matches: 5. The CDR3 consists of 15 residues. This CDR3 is CASSGLAGVGETQYF. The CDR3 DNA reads TGTGCCAGCAGCGGACTAGCGGGAGTTGGAGAGACCCAGTACTTC.

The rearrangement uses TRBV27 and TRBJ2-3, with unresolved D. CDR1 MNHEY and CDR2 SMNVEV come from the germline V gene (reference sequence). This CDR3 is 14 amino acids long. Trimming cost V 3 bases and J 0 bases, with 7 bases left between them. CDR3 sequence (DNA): TGTGCCAGCAGTTTCGCCCAAAGCACAGATACGCAGTATTTT. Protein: CASSFAQSTDTQYF.

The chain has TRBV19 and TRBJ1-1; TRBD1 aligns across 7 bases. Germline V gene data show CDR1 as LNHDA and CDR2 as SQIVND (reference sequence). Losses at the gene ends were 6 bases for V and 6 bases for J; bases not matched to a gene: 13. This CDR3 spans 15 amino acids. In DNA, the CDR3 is TGTGCCAGTAGCTCCGGGGGGACAGAGGAAGCTGAAGCTTTCTTT. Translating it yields CASSSGGTEEAEAFF.

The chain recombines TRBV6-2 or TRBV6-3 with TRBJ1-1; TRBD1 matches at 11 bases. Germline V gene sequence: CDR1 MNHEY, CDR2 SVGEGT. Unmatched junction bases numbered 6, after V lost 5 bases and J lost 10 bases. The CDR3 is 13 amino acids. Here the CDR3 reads CASSRDRGEGAFF. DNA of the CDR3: TGTGCCAGCAGTCGGGACAGGGGGGAAGGAGCTTTCTTT.

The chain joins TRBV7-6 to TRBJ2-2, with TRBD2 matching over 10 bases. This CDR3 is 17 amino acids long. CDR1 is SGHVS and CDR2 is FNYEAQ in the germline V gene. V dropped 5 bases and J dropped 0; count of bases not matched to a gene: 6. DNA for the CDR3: TGTGCCAGCAGCAGGCTAGCGGGGGACGCGAACACCGGGGAGCTGTTTTTT. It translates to CASSRLAGDANTGELFF.

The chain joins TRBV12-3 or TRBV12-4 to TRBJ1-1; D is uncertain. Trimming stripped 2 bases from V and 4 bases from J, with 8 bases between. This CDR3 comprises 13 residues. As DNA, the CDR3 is TGTGCCAGCAGTTTACAGCCGACCACTGAAGCTTTCTTT. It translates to CASSLQPTTEAFF.

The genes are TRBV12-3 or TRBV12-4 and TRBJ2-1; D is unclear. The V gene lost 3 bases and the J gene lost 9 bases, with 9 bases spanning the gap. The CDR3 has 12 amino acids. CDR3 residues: CASSFILIEQFF. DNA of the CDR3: TGTGCCAGCAGTTTTATACTAATTGAGCAGTTCTTC.

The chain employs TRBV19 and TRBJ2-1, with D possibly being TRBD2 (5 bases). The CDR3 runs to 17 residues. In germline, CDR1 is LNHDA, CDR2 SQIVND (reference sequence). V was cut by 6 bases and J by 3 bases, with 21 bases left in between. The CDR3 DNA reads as TGTGCCAGTAGCTCCAGCGTGGGTCCGGCGGGCTACAATGAGCAGTTCTTC. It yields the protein CASSSSVGPAGYNEQFF.

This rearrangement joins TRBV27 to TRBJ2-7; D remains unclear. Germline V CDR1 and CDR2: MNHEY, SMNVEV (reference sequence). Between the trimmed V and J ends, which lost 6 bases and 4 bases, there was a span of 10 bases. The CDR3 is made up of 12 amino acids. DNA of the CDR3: TGTGCCAGCAGCGATTCTTCTTACGAGCAGTACTTC. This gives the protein CASSDSSYEQYF.

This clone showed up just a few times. CDR3 residues: CASSLAGRGGYEQYF. CDR3 bases: TGTGCCAGCAGCTTAGCTGGCAGGGGAGGCTACGAGCAGTACTTC. The V gene is TRBV7-2, the J gene TRBJ2-7; D may correspond to TRBD1 or TRBD2 (6 bases each). This CDR3 is built from 15 residues. Germline V gene lookup returns CDR1 SGHTA and CDR2 FQGNSA. V was clipped by 0 bases and J by 3 bases, with 12 bases between them.

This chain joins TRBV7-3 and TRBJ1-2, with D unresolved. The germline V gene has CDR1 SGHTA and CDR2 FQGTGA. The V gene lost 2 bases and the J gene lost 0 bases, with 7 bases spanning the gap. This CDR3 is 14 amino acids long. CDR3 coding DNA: TGTGCCAGCAGCTTAGAACCGTCTAACTATGGCTACACCTTC. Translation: CASSLEPSNYGYTF.

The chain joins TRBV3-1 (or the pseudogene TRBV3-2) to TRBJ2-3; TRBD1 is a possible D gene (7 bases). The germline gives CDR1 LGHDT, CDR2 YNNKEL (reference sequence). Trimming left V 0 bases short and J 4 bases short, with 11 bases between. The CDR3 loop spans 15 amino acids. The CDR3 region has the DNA TGTGCCAGCAGCCAAGACGGCAGGGGGGCAGATACGCAGTATTTT. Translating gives CASSQDGRGADTQYF.

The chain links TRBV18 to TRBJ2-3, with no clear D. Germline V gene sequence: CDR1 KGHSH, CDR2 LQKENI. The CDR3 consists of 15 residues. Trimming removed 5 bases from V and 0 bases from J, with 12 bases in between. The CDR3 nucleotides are TGTGCCAGCTCAAAATTGGCAGCAAGCACAGATACGCAGTATTTT. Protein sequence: CASSKLAASTDTQYF.

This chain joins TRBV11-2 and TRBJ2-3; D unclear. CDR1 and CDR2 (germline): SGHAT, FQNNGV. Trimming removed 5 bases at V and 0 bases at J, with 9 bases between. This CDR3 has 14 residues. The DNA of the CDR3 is TGTGCCAGCAGCGAACACGCTAGCACAGATACGCAGTATTTT. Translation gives CASSEHASTDTQYF.

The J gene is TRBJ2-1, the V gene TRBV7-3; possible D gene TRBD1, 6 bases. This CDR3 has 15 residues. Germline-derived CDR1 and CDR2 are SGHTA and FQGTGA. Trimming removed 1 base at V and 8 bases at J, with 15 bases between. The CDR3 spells CASSLMGDRWDEQFF. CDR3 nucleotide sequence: TGTGCCAGCAGCTTAATGGGCGACAGGTGGGATGAGCAGTTCTTC.

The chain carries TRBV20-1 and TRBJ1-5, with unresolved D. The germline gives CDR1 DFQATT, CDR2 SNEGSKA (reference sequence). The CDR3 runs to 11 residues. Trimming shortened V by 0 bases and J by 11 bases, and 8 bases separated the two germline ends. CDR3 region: CSARETTAQHF. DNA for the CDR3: TGCAGTGCTAGAGAGACGACGGCCCAGCATTTT.

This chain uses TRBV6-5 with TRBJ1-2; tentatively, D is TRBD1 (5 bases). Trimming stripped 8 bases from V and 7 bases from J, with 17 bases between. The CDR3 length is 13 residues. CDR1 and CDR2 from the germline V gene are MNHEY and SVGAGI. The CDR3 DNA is TGTGCCAGCCGCCGTTCGACTGGGGCTGGCTACACCTTC. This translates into CASRRSTGAGYTF.